These T cell receptor beta chains were read from a single sample in a study of human T cells and chemical hapten exposure. MiXCR, run by TCRdb on the RACE reads, gives a single entry per CDR3 protein. The sample consists of approximately 340,000 distinct CDR3 sequences, around 6.9% of them appearing once. Specimen: whole blood, collected in connection with sensitization to the hapten diphenylcyclopropenone (DPC). The origin of the receptors is a woman between 18 and 29 years old with alopecia areata. Some clones in this sample may be carry-over from other donors' samples. Both conserved end residues are part of each CDR3. D genes are given only for firm matches. Only part of the rows carry a size: once, few, many, or a class if the clone is expanded.

V gene	D gene	clone size	J gene	CDR3 DNA	CDR3 protein
TRBV4-3	.	many	TRBJ1-4	TGCGCCAGCAGCCAAGATAGGGGGACCGAAAAACTGTTTTTT	CASSQDRGTEKLFF
TRBV7-8	.	few	TRBJ1-4	TGTGCCAGCAGCTTAGACATGAATGAAAAACTGTTTTTT	CASSLDMNEKLFF
TRBV6-2/TRBV6-3	TRBD2	few	TRBJ2-3	TGTGCCAGCAGTTACTCGAGCCTAGCGGGGCCAGGAGATACGCAGTATTTT	CASSYSSLAGPGDTQYF
TRBV6-6	TRBD2	.	TRBJ2-2	TGTGCCAGCAGAGGACGGGGAGGGGCCGGGGAGCTGTTTTTT	CASRGRGGAGELFF
TRBV18	.	.	TRBJ1-1	TGTGCCAGCTCGGAGGACAGCGTGATTATGAACACTGAAGCTTTCTTT	CASSEDSVIMNTEAFF
TRBV5-4	TRBD1	.	TRBJ1-4	TGTGCCAGCAGCGCGGGACAGGAGATGCGGCGTGAAAAACTGTTTTTT	CASSAGQEMRREKLFF
TRBV27	TRBD1	.	TRBJ1-1	TGTGCCAGCATTTCCCGGGACAGGGGGCGGTACACTGAAGCTTTCTTT	CASISRDRGRYTEAFF
TRBV5-1	.	few	TRBJ2-5	TGCGCCAGCAGCTTGGCGGAGGGGGCGGTAAAGACCCAGTACTTC	CASSLAEGAVKTQYF
TRBV7-2	.	few	TRBJ1-3	TGTGCCAGCAGCTTAGTCTTTGCAGTCTCTGGAAACACCATATATTTT	CASSLVFAVSGNTIYF
TRBV4-3	.	few	TRBJ2-1	TGCGCCAGCAGCCAAGAGATTGGTTTGAGGGAGCAGTTCTTC	CASSQEIGLREQFF
TRBV24-1	TRBD1	many	TRBJ1-2	TGTGCCACCAGTGAGGACAGGGATGACGGCTACACCTTC	CATSEDRDDGYTF
TRBV6-6	.	once	TRBJ1-3	TGTGCCAGCAGCTCGACAGGAAATCTCTCTGGAAACACCATATATTTT	CASSSTGNLSGNTIYF
TRBV4-2	TRBD1	.	TRBJ2-7	TGTGCCAGCAGCCAAGAATTCTTGCTGGGTATCCTGAAATCGGGACAGAGTAACTACGAGCAGTACTTC	CASSQEFLLGILKSGQSNYEQYF
TRBV7-2	.	few	TRBJ1-1	TGTGCCAGCAGCCGCGTGGGGGGTTCTGAAGCTTTCTTT	CASSRVGGSEAFF
TRBV7-3	.	.	TRBJ2-4	TGTGCCAGCAGCTTCGTGTTGAAGATAGCCAAAAACATTCAGTACTTC	CASSFVLKIAKNIQYF
TRBV4-1	.	.	TRBJ2-3	TGCGCCAGCAGCCGCCCGACAGCTAGCACAGATACGCAGTATTTT	CASSRPTASTDTQYF
TRBV10-3	.	.	TRBJ1-2	TGTGCCATCAACCGCCCGGAGAAATATGGCTACACCTTC	CAINRPEKYGYTF
TRBV5-5	TRBD2	few	TRBJ2-7	TGTGCCAGCAGCTTGGGGGCTAGCGGATTCTCCTACGAGCAGTACTTC	CASSLGASGFSYEQYF
TRBV4-2	TRBD1	.	TRBJ1-6	TGTGCCAGCAGCCAAGCCATACAGGGGGCGAATTCACCCCTCCACTTT	CASSQAIQGANSPLHF
TRBV5-1	.	.	TRBJ2-1	TGCGCCAGCAGCTTGCTTCGGGACACCGGGCAGGGTGAGCAGTTCTTC	CASSLLRDTGQGEQFF
TRBV6-2/TRBV6-3	TRBD1	.	TRBJ1-4	TGTGCCAGCAGTTTTACCCCACAGGGGGCAGGTGAAAAACTGTTTTTT	CASSFTPQGAGEKLFF
TRBV28	.	.	TRBJ2-2	TGTGCCAGCAGCCGCCCTCCCCCCGGGGAGCTGTTTTTT	CASSRPPPGELFF
TRBV6-6	TRBD1	few	TRBJ1-5	TGTGCCATCCAGGACAGGGCCAATCAGCCCCAGCATTTT	CAIQDRANQPQHF
TRBV6-2/TRBV6-3	.	few	TRBJ2-7	TGTGCCAGCAGTTACGAGGACGGACTGCTCTACGAGCAGTACTTC	CASSYEDGLLYEQYF
TRBV5-4	.	.	TRBJ2-2	TGTGCCAGCAGTCCCTCTCTAGACAGCGCGGACACCGGGGAGCTGTTTTTT	CASSPSLDSADTGELFF
TRBV20-1	TRBD1	many	TRBJ1-6	TGCAGTGCTAGGGGGACAGCGAATTCACCCCTCCACTTT	CSARGTANSPLHF